This T cell receptor beta chain was identified in a study of T cell clones after liver transplantation. Study context: At least one year of complete immunosuppression withdrawal without enzymes over twice normal defined tolerance.

CDR3 length: 14 amino acids. V dropped 2 bases and J dropped 1 base, with 11 bases sitting between them. Germline V gives CDR1 GTSNPN, CDR2 SVGIG (reference sequence). Sequencing was performed with immunoSEQ multiplex PCR; in TCRdb, only in-frame clones are kept and a portion is missing. The sample has around 97,000 clones, around 80% seen once. This clonotype originated in a human patient who received a liver transplant. Some T cells may have come from the graft donor. J is TRBJ1-1 and V is TRBV30, with a possible D match to TRBD1 (5 bases). The sequencing here drew on CD4+ T cells from blood, taken around 44 months after liver transplant. The CDR3 spells CAWSRRGPNTEAFF. The CDR3 nucleotides are TGTGCCTGGAGTAGGAGGGGTCCGAACACTGAAGCTTTCTTT.